What follows describes a single TCR beta chain. Its antigen is unknown. This sample is drawn from a study of CD8+ T cells in alopecia areata. The wider study: Oral tofacitinib (5 to 10 mg twice daily) was administered to treated patients. It was 6 to 18 months of tofacitinib, and then there were 6 months off drug. Study-level points and caveats: Alopecia totalis/universalis scalp especially showed more expanded CD8+ clones than normal scalp. Alphabeta T cells residing in normal skin are also sequenced in scalp samples.

Treatment given: oral pan-JAK inhibitor, 5-10 mg twice daily. CDR1 and CDR2 (germline): SGHDN, FVKESK. V shed 5 bases and J 8 bases; nucleotides not matched to a gene: 5. This CDR3 is 14 amino acids long. The sequencing template was cDNA reverse transcribed from extracted RNA. This table comes from immunoSEQ multiplex PCR, and its TCRdb copy is limited to in-frame clones, with some not included. The sample has about 200,000 clones, around 57% seen once. J is TRBJ2-1 and V is TRBV14; 11 positions agree with TRBD1. Specimen: CD4+ T cells sorted from blood, collected at week 4, from a patient treated with tofacitinib. The TCR sequence derives from a human donor with alopecia areata. The CDR3 protein is CASSSDRGPDEQFF. The CDR3 bases are TGTGCCAGCAGCTCGGACAGGGGGCCGGATGAGCAGTTCTTC.